The clone carrying this T cell receptor (beta chain) turned up a few times. No antigen is known for it. This record comes from a study of vaccination effects on CD4 cells after COVID-19. The protocol was immunoSEQ multiplex PCR, while the TCRdb copy is restricted to in-frame clones and leaves out a portion. The table includes about 73,000 clones, under 80% detected once. Study-wide results and caveats: Early timepoints after infection were absent, and convalescent patients were few in the study.

Expansion of antigen-specific CD4+ T cells with viral peptide pools was carried out by the ViraFEST assay before sequencing. When around 10 days of culture had elapsed, CD4+ T cells were isolated. Each vaccine recipient was nucleocapsid antibody negative and had no prior SARS-CoV-2 infection. For each well, about 2 million PBMC were cultured with roughly 9.2 IU/ml IL-2 and around 9 ug/ml peptides. IL-2 medium supplanted half the medium on days 3 and 7. The specimen was CD4+ T cells from PBMCs cultured with SARS-CoV-2 spike peptides, collected before COVID-19 vaccination. The clonotype originates from a human donor who received a COVID-19 vaccine.

The CDR3 loop reads CASSLRGGGRNTEAFF. The CDR3 DNA reads as TGTGCCAGCAGCTTGCGTGGGGGCGGGCGAAACACTGAAGCTTTCTTT. The chain carries TRBV5-8 and TRBJ1-1; maybe TRBD1 (6 bases). Germline V lookup: CDR1 SGHTS, CDR2 YDEGEE. Trimming cost V 1 base and J 2 bases, with 15 bases left between them. The CDR3 has 16 amino acids.